These T cell receptor beta chains were read from a single sample in a study of T cells in Graves' hyperthyroidism and ophthalmopathy. In TCRdb, the multiplex PCR reads were re-called with MiXCR into one record per CDR3 protein. This table has some 200,000 distinct CDR3 sequences, less than 20% appearing once. The sample taken for sequencing was blood. All receptors come from a woman in her forties or fifties with Graves' hyperthyroidism. Both conserved end residues are part of each CDR3. A D gene is named only where the DNA matches it firmly. Rows give clone size only sometimes, using once, few, many, or a class for an expanded clone.

clone_size j_call d_call v_call cdr3_nt cdr3_aa
few TRBJ2-3 TRBD1 TRBV14 TGTGCCAGCAGCCGAACGACAGGGGAGGCAGATACGCAGTATTTT CASSRTTGEADTQYF
. TRBJ2-3 . TRBV7-2 TGTGCCAGCAGCCCCTGGTTGGGGGCAGATACGCAGTATTTT CASSPWLGADTQYF
. TRBJ2-4 TRBD2 TRBV7-2 TGTGCCAGCAGCTTGGATGGCGGGAGGGCCGTCAGCATTCAGTACTTC CASSLDGGRAVSIQYF
many TRBJ2-3 . TRBV2 TGTGCCAGCACGCAGCAGGATACGCAGTATTTT CASTQQDTQYF
. TRBJ2-2 TRBD2 TRBV18 TGTGCCAGCTCACACTCCCCTAGCGGGAGCACCGGGGAGCTGTTTTTT CASSHSPSGSTGELFF
many TRBJ1-2 . TRBV18 TGTGCCAGCTCATTAACAGGGAATGATGGCTACACCTTC CASSLTGNDGYTF
. TRBJ2-1 . TRBV20-1 TGCAGTGCCAGCCGGGGCTCCACCTACAATGAGCAGTTCTTC CSASRGSTYNEQFF
few TRBJ2-1 . TRBV5-1 TGCGCCAGCAGCTTGATTAATTCCTACAATGAGCAGTTCTTC CASSLINSYNEQFF
many TRBJ1-5 TRBD1 TRBV2 TGTGCCAGCAGTGTACAGGGGAGCAATCAGCCCCAGCATTTT CASSVQGSNQPQHF
. TRBJ2-1 . TRBV19 TGTGCCAGTAGTATTGGAGTATCTAGGCGAGACAATGAGCAGTTCTTC CASSIGVSRRDNEQFF
many TRBJ1-1 TRBD1 TRBV30 TGTGCCTGGGCACAGGGGTGGGACACTGAAGCTTTCTTT CAWAQGWDTEAFF
many TRBJ1-5 . TRBV20-1 TGCAGTGCTAGATCTACAGTGAATCAGCCCCAGCATTTT CSARSTVNQPQHF
. TRBJ2-1 . TRBV5-1 TGCGCCAGCACGGCGCGGGTTTCGTCCTACAATGAGCAGTTCTTC CASTARVSSYNEQFF
. TRBJ2-1 TRBD2 TRBV10-3 TGTGCCATCAGTGTGGCTAGCGGGAGTTACTACAATGAGCAGTTCTTC CAISVASGSYYNEQFF
. TRBJ1-6 . TRBV28 TGTGCCAGCGGGACACTGAATTCACCCCTCCACTTT CASGTLNSPLHF
many TRBJ2-1 TRBD2 TRBV20-1 TGCAGTGCTAGCCTAACTAGCGGGAATGCGGATGAGCAGTTCTTC CSASLTSGNADEQFF
many TRBJ2-7 . TRBV20-1 TGCAGTGCTAGTCTTGGGGGCGCCTCCTACGAGCAGTACTTC CSASLGGASYEQYF
many TRBJ1-1 . TRBV2 TGTGCCAGCATCGGGCGAGGGTTAAACACTGAAGCTTTCTTT CASIGRGLNTEAFF
. TRBJ2-3 . TRBV29-1 TGCAGCGTTGAACCTAGGGGGAGTTGGAAAGATACGCAGTATTTT CSVEPRGSWKDTQYF
few TRBJ2-3 TRBD2 TRBV20-1 TGCAGTGCTAGAACTCCGGGGCGTTTAGGACTAGCGGGAAGTATAGATACGCAGTATTTT CSARTPGRLGLAGSIDTQYF
. TRBJ2-5 . TRBV29-1 TGCAGCGTTGAACGAGGGCAAGAGACCCAGTACTTC CSVERGQETQYF
few TRBJ1-1 . TRBV3-1 TGTGCCAGCAGCCAAGAAAGGACTACCATGAACACTGAAGCTTTCTTT CASSQERTTMNTEAFF
. TRBJ2-2 TRBD2 TRBV5-1 TGCGCCAGCAGCCCTCCCTTAGCGGGAGCGGTCGGGGAGCTGTTTTTT CASSPPLAGAVGELFF
few TRBJ1-2 . TRBV20-1 TGCAGTGCTAGGAGCGAAGGCTACACCTTC CSARSEGYTF
many TRBJ2-7 TRBD1 TRBV7-2 TGTGCCAGCAGCTTGAAGGGGCTGGGGACAGGCACATACGAGCAGTACTTC CASSLKGLGTGTYEQYF
many TRBJ2-7 TRBD2 TRBV6-6 TGTGCCAGCAGTTACCCCCCTTTGGGAAGCGGGAGGGCCCGAGAGCAGTACTTC CASSYPPLGSGRAREQYF
few TRBJ2-5 . TRBV15 TGTGCCACCAGCAGAGTGGAACTTGCAGAGACCCAGTACTTC CATSRVELAETQYF
many TRBJ1-1 TRBD1 TRBV29-1 TGCAGCGCAGGGGACAGGGGGCGAAGGAACACTGAAGCTTTCTTT CSAGDRGRRNTEAFF
many TRBJ1-2 TRBD1 TRBV7-9 TGTGCCAGCAGACGTGGGACAGGGGGCGTCGACTATGGCTACACCTTC CASRRGTGGVDYGYTF
many TRBJ2-1 . TRBV29-1 TGCAGCGTTGAAGACCCCTCGGGACACCCTACAACTGATGAGCAGTTCTTC CSVEDPSGHPTTDEQFF
. TRBJ1-2 . TRBV6-5 TGTGCCAGCAGTTACGGGGGGTCTAGAAGGATCCATGGCTACACCTTC CASSYGGSRRIHGYTF
many TRBJ1-1 TRBD1 TRBV19 TGTGCCAGTATCCCAAGACAGGGCCGGAACACTGAAGCTTTCTTT CASIPRQGRNTEAFF
. TRBJ2-7 TRBD1 TRBV27 TGTGCCAGCAGTCCAACGCGGGGACAGGGAGCCTACGAGCAGTACTTC CASSPTRGQGAYEQYF
many TRBJ1-1 TRBD1 TRBV6-1 TGTGCCAGCAGTACGAAGGGACAGGGAGTTACTGAAGCTTTCTTT CASSTKGQGVTEAFF
many TRBJ2-1 TRBD2 TRBV2 TGTGCCAGCAGGCGGGAGGGCCTTGGGAATGAGCAGTTCTTC CASRREGLGNEQFF
. TRBJ2-7 . TRBV5-4 TGTGCCAGCAGCTTCCGCCAGGGGGGAGGAAACGAGCAGTACTTC CASSFRQGGGNEQYF
many TRBJ2-7 TRBD2 TRBV2 TGTGCCAGCAGTGACGCGGGAGTGGCCTACGAGCAGTACTTC CASSDAGVAYEQYF
few TRBJ2-1 . TRBV7-3 TGTGCCAGCAGCGACAATATTATAAACAATGAGCAGTTCTTC CASSDNIINNEQFF
many TRBJ2-5 TRBD2 TRBV11-1 TGTGCCAGCAGCCTCGGGACTAGCGGGAGTCTCGGGGAGACCCAGTACTTC CASSLGTSGSLGETQYF
many TRBJ2-1 . TRBV4-2 TGTGCCAGCAGCCAAGATACTAATGAGCAGTTCTTC CASSQDTNEQFF
. TRBJ2-7 TRBD2 TRBV5-1 TGCGCCAGCAGCCCTAGCGGGAGGGCCGGGCACGAGCAGTACTTC CASSPSGRAGHEQYF
many TRBJ1-1 . TRBV3-1 TGTGCCAGCAGCCAAAAGAATGGGAACACTGAAGCTTTCTTT CASSQKNGNTEAFF
few TRBJ2-7 TRBD1 TRBV4-1 TGCGCCAGCAGCCACCGGACAGGGGGCATCGACGAGCAGTACTTC CASSHRTGGIDEQYF
few TRBJ2-7 TRBD1 TRBV2 TGTGCCAGCAGCCCCGGGACAGGGGCCTACGAGCAGTACTTC CASSPGTGAYEQYF
many TRBJ2-3 TRBD2 TRBV6-2/TRBV6-3 TGTGCCAGCAGTTACCCGCGTAGCGGGAGGGCCACAGATACGCAGTATTTT CASSYPRSGRATDTQYF
. TRBJ1-5 TRBD1 TRBV7-9 TGTGCCAGCAGCTTACGGGACAGCCTTAATAGCAATCAGCCCCAGCATTTT CASSLRDSLNSNQPQHF
few TRBJ1-1 . TRBV6-2/TRBV6-3 TGTGCCAGCAGTAATAGTTGGGGGAACACTGAAGCTTTCTTT CASSNSWGNTEAFF
. TRBJ1-1 . TRBV3-1 TGTGCCAGCAGCGCCGGACGGTGGATGAACACTGAAGCTTTCTTT CASSAGRWMNTEAFF
once TRBJ2-7 . TRBV24-1 TGTGCCACCAGTGACACAGGGGCGGGAGGTTACAATGAGCAGTACTTC CATSDTGAGGYNEQYF
many TRBJ2-3 TRBD2 TRBV7-9 TGTGCCAGCAGCGGGGACTACAGCACAGATACGCAGTATTTT CASSGDYSTDTQYF
many TRBJ2-5 . TRBV11-3 TGTGCCAGCAGCATCAGAAGTTTACCCCGCGAGACCCAGTACTTC CASSIRSLPRETQYF
many TRBJ1-2 TRBD1 TRBV5-1 TGCGCCAGCAGCTTGATGGCAGGGGGCAGTACCAACTATGGCTACACCTTC CASSLMAGGSTNYGYTF
few TRBJ1-5 . TRBV4-1 TGCGCCAGCAGCCAAGTTGTGGCCTTTCGCAATCAGCCCCAGCATTTT CASSQVVAFRNQPQHF
many TRBJ2-1 TRBD1 TRBV2 TGTGCCAGCAGTGAAACAGGGGGAACCTACAATGAGCAGTTCTTC CASSETGGTYNEQFF
few TRBJ2-4 . TRBV10-2 TGCGCCAGCAGCCCCGTGGGCGAGCCCAAAAACATTCAGTACTTC CASSPVGEPKNIQYF